Reported below is one TCR beta chain. A much larger clonotype is one base distant, so this may be a read error. Germline-derived CDR1 and CDR2 are SEHNR and FQNEAQ (reference sequence). The CDR3 is made up of 12 amino acids. V shed 5 bases, J shed 12 bases, and the junction held 8 bases outside the gene matches. These data are taken from a study of patients and donors after allogeneic stem cell transplantation. In TCRdb, the RT-PCR reads were re-called with MiXCR into one record per CDR3 protein. This table holds roughly 4,500 distinct CDR3 sequences, about 17% found once. The TCR was taken from a human donor who was either an allogeneic HSCT recipient or a stem cell or donor lymphocyte infusion donor (not recorded which). It is not recorded whose cells these are; they may come from a transplant donor. The chain combines TRBV7-9 with TRBJ1-2, with TRBD1 matching 8 bases. The sequenced sample was blood, either unsorted or a sorted T cell fraction (not recorded which). The CDR3 loop is CASSRQDRDHTF. Here the CDR3 DNA reads TGTGCCAGCAGCCGCCAGGACAGGGATCACACCTTC.